The 7 T cell receptor beta chains reported below all come from one sample, sequenced in a study of T cells in localized non-small cell lung cancer. Clones were sequenced by immunoSEQ multiplex PCR, and TCRdb holds only the in-frame ones, with some missing. This sample has tens of thousands of clones, with approximately 85% found just once. The source material was peripheral blood, sampled before any cancer treatment. All receptors derive from a female donor older than 55 with stage I lung adenocarcinoma.

V and J are TRBV5-1 and TRBJ2-7; 9 bases are shared with TRBD2. Germline CDR1 reads SGHRS; CDR2 reads YFSETQ. J was trimmed by 0 bases and V by 4 bases; bases with no gene match: 8. This CDR3 comprises 16 residues. The CDR3 region is CASSPFGLATSYEQYF. CDR3 coding DNA: TGCGCCAGCAGCCCCTTTGGACTAGCGACCTCCTACGAGCAGTACTTC.

The CDR3 region has the DNA TGTGCCAGTAGTATACGACAGGGGGCTGGCTATGGCTACACCTTC. This sequence encodes CASSIRQGAGYGYTF. The chain couples TRBV19 to TRBJ1-2, with 10 bases fitting TRBD1. The V gene's germline CDR1 is LNHDA and CDR2 SQIVND (reference sequence). The CDR3 totals 15 residues. J gave up 4 bases and V 2 bases, and 4 bases lay outside the gene matches.

CDR3: CASSPTSGSSYEQYF. In DNA form, the CDR3 reads TGTGCCAGCAGCCCGACTAGCGGAAGCTCCTACGAGCAGTACTTC. This chain joins TRBV6-5 and TRBJ2-7, with 9 bases that match TRBD2. J was trimmed by 0 bases and V by 6 bases; bases with no gene match: 6. Germline values: CDR1 MNHEY, CDR2 SVGAGI. The CDR3 contains 15 residues.

The CDR3 here is CASSPEGGGDTEAFF. For the CDR3, the DNA is TGTGCCAGCAGCCCCGAGGGGGGAGGGGACACTGAAGCTTTCTTT. The chain couples TRBV9 to TRBJ1-1, with a weak D call TRBD1 (6 bases). Germline CDR1 is SGDLS and CDR2 is YYNGEE. This CDR3 has 15 amino acids. V lost 4 bases, J lost 3 bases, and 16 bases lay in between.

V gene TRBV30 combines with J gene TRBJ2-3; D possibly corresponds to TRBD1 (6 bases). Looked up from germline, CDR1 is GTSNPN and CDR2 is SVGIG (reference sequence). V was shortened by 1 base and J by 0 bases, with 17 bases between the two germline ends. The CDR3 sequence is 17 residues long. CDR3 sequence: CAWSGVLQGFSTDTQYF. The CDR3 DNA is TGTGCCTGGAGTGGGGTTCTTCAGGGGTTTAGCACAGATACGCAGTATTTT.

The J gene is TRBJ2-3, the V gene TRBV7-2; perhaps D is TRBD1 or TRBD2 (5 bases each). Germline V lookup: CDR1 SGHTA, CDR2 FQGNSA. Between the trimmed V and J ends, which lost 2 bases and 1 base, there was a span of 13 bases. This CDR3 comprises 16 residues. For the CDR3, the DNA is TGTGCCAGCAGCTTACGGGGCAGGGACGGCACAGATACGCAGTATTTT. Translation gives CASSLRGRDGTDTQYF.

V gene TRBV5-1 combines with J gene TRBJ2-7; TRBD2 agrees at 8 bases. This CDR3 is built from 15 residues. Trimming cost V 4 bases and J 3 bases; bases outside gene matches: 9. From germline, CDR1 is SGHRS and CDR2 YFSETQ. Here the CDR3 DNA reads TGCGCCAGCAGCCGGGTTAGCGGGGAGGTCTACGAGCAGTACTTC. This translates into CASSRVSGEVYEQYF.